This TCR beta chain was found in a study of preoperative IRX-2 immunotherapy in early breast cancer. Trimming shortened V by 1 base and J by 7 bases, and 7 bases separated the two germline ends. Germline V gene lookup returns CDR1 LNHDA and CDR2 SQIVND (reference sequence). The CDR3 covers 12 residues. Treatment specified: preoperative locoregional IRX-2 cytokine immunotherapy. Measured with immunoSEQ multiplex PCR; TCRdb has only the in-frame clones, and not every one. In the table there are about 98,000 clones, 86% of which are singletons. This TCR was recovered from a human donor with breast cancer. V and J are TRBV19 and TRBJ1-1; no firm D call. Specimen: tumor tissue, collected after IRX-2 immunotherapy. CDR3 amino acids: CASSIVGGEAFF. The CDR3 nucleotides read TGTGCCAGTAGTATAGTCGGCGGTGAAGCTTTCTTT.